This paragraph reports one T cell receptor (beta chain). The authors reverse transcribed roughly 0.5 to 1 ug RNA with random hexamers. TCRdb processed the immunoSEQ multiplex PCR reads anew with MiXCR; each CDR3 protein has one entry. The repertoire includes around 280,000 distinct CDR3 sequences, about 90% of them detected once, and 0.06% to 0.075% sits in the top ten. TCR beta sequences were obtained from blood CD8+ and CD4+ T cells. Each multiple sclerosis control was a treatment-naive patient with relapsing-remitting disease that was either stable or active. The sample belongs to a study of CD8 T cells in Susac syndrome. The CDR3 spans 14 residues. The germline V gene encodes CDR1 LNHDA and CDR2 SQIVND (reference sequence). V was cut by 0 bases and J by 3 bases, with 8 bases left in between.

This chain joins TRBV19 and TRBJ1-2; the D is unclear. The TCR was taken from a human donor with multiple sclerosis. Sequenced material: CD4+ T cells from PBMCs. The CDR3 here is CASSIDGIDYGYTF. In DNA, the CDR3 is TGTGCCAGTAGTATAGATGGCATAGACTATGGCTACACCTTC.